This T cell receptor (beta chain) was documented in a study of blood T cell repertoires in COVID-19. TCRdb's table, derived via immunoSEQ multiplex PCR, lists solely in-frame clones and lacks some. The sample has approximately 150,000 clones; about four fifths are singletons. The germline gives CDR1 SSHAT, CDR2 FNYEAQ (reference sequence). CDR3 size: 15 residues. The V gene end was trimmed by 6 bases and the J gene end by 2 bases; junction bases not matched to a gene: 7. This clone has a single count. The sequence derives from a man aged 70-80 years with active or convalescent COVID-19. The rearrangement links TRBV7-7 to TRBJ1-5; 7 nucleotides align to TRBD1. Sequencing was performed on peripheral blood. As DNA, the CDR3 is TGTGCCAGCAGTTTTGACAGGGAGGGCAATCAGCCCCAGCATTTT. Its protein is CASSFDREGNQPQHF. The full variable domain, with the rest looked up from reference TRBV7-7 and TRBJ1-5, is GAGVSQSPRYKVTKRGQDVTLRCDPISSHATLYWYQQALGQGPEFLTYFNYEAQPDKSGLPSDRFSAERPEGSISTLTIQRTEQRDSAMYRCASSFDREGNQPQHFGDGTRLSIL.